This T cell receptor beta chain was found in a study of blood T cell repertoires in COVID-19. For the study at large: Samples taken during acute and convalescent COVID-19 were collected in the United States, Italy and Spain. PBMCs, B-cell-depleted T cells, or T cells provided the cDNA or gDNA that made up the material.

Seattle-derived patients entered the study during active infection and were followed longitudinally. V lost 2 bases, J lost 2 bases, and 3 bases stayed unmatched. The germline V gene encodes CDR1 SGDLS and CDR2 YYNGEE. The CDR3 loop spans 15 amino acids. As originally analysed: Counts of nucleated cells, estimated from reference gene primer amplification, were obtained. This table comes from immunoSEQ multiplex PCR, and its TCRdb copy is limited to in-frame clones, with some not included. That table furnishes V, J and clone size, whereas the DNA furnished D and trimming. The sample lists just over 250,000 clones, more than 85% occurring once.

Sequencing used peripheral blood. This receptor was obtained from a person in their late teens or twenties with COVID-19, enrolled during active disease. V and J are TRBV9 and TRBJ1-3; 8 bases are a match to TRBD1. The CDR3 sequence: CASSVQGAPGNTIYF. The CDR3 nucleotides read TGTGCCAGCAGCGTGCAGGGGGCCCCTGGAAACACCATATATTTT.